A selection of T cell receptor beta chains follows, all from one sample in a study of cytomegalovirus exposure and HLA in healthy donors. The table came from immunoSEQ multiplex PCR; TCRdb's copy has only in-frame clones and leaves some out. The top ten hold over 12% of the sample, which has fewer than 250,000 clones, approximately 80% seen once. The sample was PBMCs. These receptors were collected from a woman in her 30s in good health and CMV-seropositive. Both conserved end residues are trimmed from each CDR3. Fields, in order: CDR3 protein, D gene, V gene. A D gene is named only where the DNA matches it firmly.

ASSPASPRKQETQY	.	TRBV5-1
SVEAGWNTEAF	.	TRBV29-1
AWVTYGEQF	.	TRBV30
ASSQDAGENYGYT	.	TRBV4-3
ALGRIPTGELF	.	TRBV30
AWLLAGGYEQY	TRBD2	TRBV30
ASSRTGTAMYSYEQY	TRBD1	TRBV27
ASSLRNQPQH	.	TRBV2
ASSDADREKLF	.	TRBV7-2
ATLYGTASSGANVLT	TRBD1	TRBV30
ASTQTGLTGYT	.	TRBV19
ASSPRFSWTSGIHNEQF	TRBD2	TRBV9
ASSYTDYEQY	.	TRBV6-6
ATGGTLNTEAF	.	TRBV10-3
ASSVGGGFQPQH	.	TRBV9
ASTTSGTDTGELF	TRBD2	TRBV28
ASMQGGSYGYT	.	TRBV6-1
ASSAGQGTGQY	TRBD1	TRBV10-1
ASYQDRMNTEAF	TRBD1	TRBV18
ASSVGASGQETQY	TRBD2	TRBV9
ASSPERVSDTQY	.	TRBV5-4
ASSRDNDEETQY	.	TRBV7-2
ASSVATGPQGGYT	.	TRBV9
ASSTGLARNTGELF	TRBD2	TRBV5-4
ASSSPRTNEKLF	.	TRBV6-5
ASSLWGGLKETQY	.	TRBV9
ASSDDHYGYT	.	TRBV6-4
AWRPEGFYGYT	.	TRBV30
ASSYIQGRYT	.	TRBV6-5
ASSPRLAGSQETQY	TRBD2	TRBV18
ASSQDGGNQPQH	.	TRBV18
ASSFILSGSYGYT	.	TRBV28
ASSESASGRAPVETQY	TRBD2	TRBV2
ASSLVASGINEQF	TRBD2	TRBV5-1
ASSPPGVVGNGYT	.	TRBV18
ASSLGRHRSYEQY	.	TRBV5-6
ASSMRQSSTDTQY	.	TRBV2
ASSRTGDQPQH	TRBD1	TRBV10-1
ASSLNPGQGTRGANVLT	TRBD1	TRBV7-3
ASSLDVREPETQY	.	TRBV5-1
SGEVNTEAF	.	TRBV20-1
ASSEDRDGNEKLF	.	TRBV6-1
ASSLTATGGANTEAF	TRBD1	TRBV7-2
ASSRGPFSSYEQY	.	TRBV4-1
ASSERGTGGETQY	TRBD1	TRBV2
AWSRGGGDTGELF	.	TRBV30
AWRLAGRYRTGELF	TRBD2	TRBV30
ASSQGPAAGVYNEQF	.	TRBV4-1
ASSAGGSYNEQF	TRBD2	TRBV5-1
ASSRGQASYEQY	TRBD1	TRBV5-1
ASSYAGATGANVLT	.	TRBV6-5